The source of this T cell receptor (beta chain) is a study of beta chain features in type 1 diabetes. Expressed TCRB transcripts were sequenced because the isolated RNA had all been reverse transcribed beforehand. TCRdb's copy holds only in-frame clones and misses some; the assay was immunoSEQ multiplex PCR. The data hold approximately 260,000 clones, with roughly 22% observed a single time. A sort by CD45RO/CCR7/CD25/CD127/CD95/CD27 yielded CD4+ naive, central memory, regulatory and stem cell-like memory cells. Study observations and caveats: In all four CD4+ subsets, TCRB CDR3 length was significantly, moderately reduced in type 1 diabetes. PCR could preferentially amplify shorter templates, alike in patients and controls.

The CDR3 consists of 11 residues. CDR1 and CDR2 (germline): DFQATT, SNEGSKA (reference sequence). V lost 5 bases and J lost 6; bases outside the gene matches: 2. The sample holds a few counts of this clone. What it binds is not known. Sequences were obtained from naive CD4+ T cells from blood. The chain has TRBV20-1 and TRBJ1-1; 8 bases align to TRBD1. This TCR was recovered from a woman in her thirties or forties with type 1 diabetes. For the CDR3, the DNA is TGCAGTGCTTCAGGGGGCTCTGAAGCTTTCTTT. Its translation: CSASGGSEAFF.